This T cell receptor (beta chain) is from a study of blood T cell repertoires in COVID-19. In the study overall: Material from acute and convalescent COVID-19 was sourced from the United States, Italy and Spain. T cells, B-cell-depleted T cells, or PBMCs supplied cDNA or gDNA.

V lost 2 bases, J lost 1 base, and 18 bases lay in between. This CDR3 is 17 amino acids long. The V gene's germline CDR1 is MNHEY and CDR2 SMNVEV (reference sequence). Repertoires were generated with immunoSEQ multiplex PCR, while TCRdb's copy carries only in-frame clones and drops some. This sample has some 300,000 clones, with approximately 89% found just once. The sample was peripheral blood. V is TRBV27 and J is TRBJ2-7; TRBD1 might be the D (6 bases). This TCR came from a woman in her twenties or thirties who had recovered from COVID-19. Here the CDR3 DNA reads TGTGCCAGCAGTTTAAACCGGGACACAAAAATTTCCTACGAGCAGTACTTC. Its protein is CASSLNRDTKISYEQYF.